Listed below are T cell receptor beta chains from one sample, sequenced in a study of cytomegalovirus exposure and HLA in healthy donors. The repertoire was sequenced with immunoSEQ multiplex PCR; TCRdb's copy has only in-frame clones and lacks some. This table has 80,000 to 100,000 clones, roughly four fifths appearing once. The material sequenced was PBMCs. The receptors originated from a man in his forties in good health and CMV-seropositive. Each CDR3 is given with its conserved first and last residue. D genes are given only for firm matches. Clone size, where shown, is once, few, many, or a class for clones that have expanded.

V gene	clone size	J gene	D gene	CDR3 protein	CDR3 DNA
TRBV9	NA	TRBJ2-7	NA	CASSVGGGAYEQYF	TGTGCCAGCAGCGTAGGTGGGGGCGCCTACGAGCAGTACTTC
TRBV5-6	NA	TRBJ2-5	TRBD2	CASGHRAVAAAGGEQYF	TGTGCCAGCGGACACCGGGCGGTGGCGGCCGCCGGGGGGGAGCAGTACTTC
TRBV6-1	NA	TRBJ2-7	TRBD2	CASLAGYSYEQYF	TGTGCCAGCTTAGCGGGGTACTCCTACGAGCAGTACTTC
TRBV7-9	NA	TRBJ2-5	TRBD2	CASSLQRGGRETQYF	TGTGCCAGCAGCTTACAACGGGGGGGGAGAGAGACCCAGTACTTC
TRBV7-8	NA	TRBJ2-5	NA	CASSSQLEETQYF	TGTGCCAGCAGCTCTCAACTAGAAGAGACCCAGTACTTC
TRBV2	few	TRBJ1-4	NA	CASTGQSNEKLFF	TGTGCCAGCACGGGACAAAGTAATGAAAAACTGTTTTTT
TRBV4-2	once	TRBJ2-1	TRBD2	CASSQEASGRTNEQFF	TGTGCCAGCAGCCAAGAGGCTAGCGGGAGAACCAATGAGCAGTTCTTC
TRBV5-6	NA	TRBJ2-7	TRBD1	CASSHGTAHEQYF	TGTGCCAGCAGCCACGGGACAGCACACGAGCAGTACTTC
TRBV5-1	NA	TRBJ2-1	TRBD2	CASSSAGGTYNEQFF	TGCGCCAGCAGCTCAGCGGGAGGTACCTACAATGAGCAGTTCTTC
TRBV28	NA	TRBJ2-7	TRBD1	CASSSMDRSAKQNYEQYF	TGTGCCAGCAGTTCGATGGACAGGTCAGCGAAGCAAAACTACGAGCAGTACTTC
TRBV7-9	NA	TRBJ1-2	TRBD1	CASSPPGQGTYGYTF	TGTGCCAGCAGCCCACCGGGACAGGGGACTTATGGCTACACCTTC
TRBV5-1	NA	TRBJ1-2	NA	CASNLGSDRRYYGYTF	TGCGCCAGCAACTTGGGATCCGACAGACGATACTATGGCTACACCTTC
TRBV30	NA	TRBJ1-5	NA	CAWSVGGRDSNQPQHF	TGTGCCTGGAGTGTAGGCGGCAGGGATAGCAATCAGCCCCAGCATTTT
TRBV7-9	NA	TRBJ2-2	TRBD1	CASSPGQGDTGELFF	TGTGCCAGCAGCCCGGGACAGGGAGACACCGGGGAGCTGTTTTTT
TRBV14	NA	TRBJ1-3	NA	CASSQERSLSGNTIYF	TGTGCCAGCAGCCAAGAGAGGAGCCTTTCTGGAAACACCATATATTTT
TRBV5-1	few	TRBJ1-1	NA	CASSAWGRETEAFF	TGCGCCAGCAGCGCGTGGGGACGGGAGACTGAAGCTTTCTTT
TRBV5-1	NA	TRBJ2-7	TRBD2	CASSPRVAGGVWSYEQYF	TGCGCCAGCAGCCCCCGAGTAGCGGGAGGTGTGTGGTCCTACGAGCAGTACTTC
TRBV6-5	NA	TRBJ2-1	TRBD2	CASSLTSAGYNEQFF	TGTGCCAGCAGTCTGACTAGCGCGGGCTACAATGAGCAGTTCTTC
TRBV30	NA	TRBJ1-1	NA	CAWSLGLAGPNTEAFF	TGTGCCTGGAGTCTTGGGTTGGCAGGGCCAAACACTGAAGCTTTCTTT
TRBV7-2	NA	TRBJ2-7	TRBD1	CASSRGQGGTYEQYF	TGTGCCAGCAGCCGTGGACAGGGTGGCACCTACGAGCAGTACTTC
TRBV13	NA	TRBJ1-1	NA	CASSPRGSTEAFF	TGTGCCAGCAGCCCGAGAGGGAGCACTGAAGCTTTCTTT
TRBV5-1	NA	TRBJ2-7	TRBD1	CASSSRDRVFYEQYF	TGCGCCAGCAGCTCCCGGGACAGGGTATTTTACGAGCAGTACTTC
TRBV13	NA	TRBJ2-3	NA	CASSTLRVPSTDTQYF	TGTGCCAGCAGCACCCTTCGGGTTCCTAGCACAGATACGCAGTATTTT
TRBV5-4	NA	TRBJ2-7	NA	CASSHATDTYEQYF	TGTGCCAGCAGCCACGCGACAGATACCTACGAGCAGTACTTC
TRBV18	few	TRBJ2-7	TRBD1	CASSRRGGYTYEQYF	TGTGCCAGCTCACGTCGAGGGGGCTATACCTACGAGCAGTACTTC
TRBV7-2	NA	TRBJ2-5	NA	CASSFRILETQYF	TGTGCCAGCAGCTTTAGAATTCTTGAGACCCAGTACTTC
TRBV6-1	NA	TRBJ2-7	TRBD2	CASSEIIGGTSGMFEQYF	TGTGCCAGCAGTGAAATTATTGGTGGGACTAGCGGGATGTTCGAGCAGTACTTC
TRBV28	NA	TRBJ2-7	TRBD2	CASSAGTSGPYEQYF	TGTGCCAGCAGTGCCGGGACTAGCGGACCCTACGAGCAGTACTTC